The 21 T cell receptor beta chains in this list originate from one sample, sequenced in a study of CXCR3-negative and CXCR3-positive naive CD8 T cells. The study, taken as a whole, reports: More hydrophobic TRB CDR3s were found in CXCR3-positive naive cells than in CXCR3-negative naive cells.

The libraries of TRB cDNA were constructed through 5' RACE using UMI labels. TCRdb reprocessed the 5' RACE reads and keeps a single row for each CDR3 protein, giving no DNA. Its clone listing holds some 120,000 distinct CDR3 sequences. These TCRs' antigens remain unknown. Sequencing input: naive CXCR3+ CD8+ T cells from blood. Described subset: CD45RO-CCR7+CD27+CD95- naive CD8+ T cells expressing CXCR3 (TNR3+). The receptors shown here come from a human donor in good health. Some clones in this sample may be carry-over from other donors' samples.

This rearrangement joins TRBV20-1 to TRBJ1-6; absent DNA, TCRdb's TRBD1 call cannot be checked. CDR1 is DFQATT, CDR2 SNEGSKA, per germline (reference sequence). The CDR3 spans 15 residues. The CDR3 region is CSARLTGTGGSPLHF.

The chain has TRBV5-4 and TRBJ2-1; TCRdb lists TRBD2, though no DNA is available to test this call. CDR3 length equals 13 residues. CDR1 SGHNT and CDR2 YYREEE come from the germline V gene (reference sequence). The CDR3 loop reads CASSFRAGNEQFF.

The chain couples TRBV7-2 to TRBJ1-1; the TRBD1 assignment by TCRdb is unverifiable without DNA. CDR3 length equals 13 residues. Per germline, CDR1 SGHTA and CDR2 FQGNSA. The CDR3 is CASSADRATEAFF.

The chain recombines TRBV12-3 or TRBV12-4 with TRBJ2-7; as DNA is missing, the TRBD2 call by TCRdb cannot be tested. The CDR3 is 15 residues long. The CDR3 sequence: CASRRAASGTYEQYF.

This sequence joins TRBV21-1 and TRBJ2-1; TCRdb picks TRBD1, but there is no DNA to check that call. TRBV21-1 is tagged as a pseudogene. The CDR3 covers 14 residues. The CDR3 spells CASSKGQGNNEQFF.

This chain connects TRBV11-2 to TRBJ2-3; no DNA is available, so the TRBD1 call from TCRdb remains unchecked. The CDR3 length is 15 residues. CDR1 and CDR2 (germline): SGHAT, FQNNGV. Here the CDR3 reads CASSWTGGFTDTQYF.

This chain uses TRBV7-9 with TRBJ2-1; the D call from TCRdb, TRBD2, cannot be confirmed without DNA. The V gene's germline CDR1 is SEHNR and CDR2 FQNEAQ (reference sequence). This CDR3 contains 15 residues. The CDR3 protein is CASSLKTSGRNEQFF.

This chain links TRBV5-5 with TRBJ2-2; TCRdb returns TRBD1, unconfirmable since there is no DNA. The CDR3 totals 14 residues. Germline V CDR1 and CDR2: SGHKS, YYEKEE (reference sequence). CDR3 residues: CASRPGQGTGELFF.

The chain's CDR3 is CASSFTTKNTEAFF. The rearrangement links TRBV28 to TRBJ1-1. The CDR3 length is 14 residues. The germline V gene has CDR1 MDHEN and CDR2 SYDVKM.

The chain is built from TRBV9 and TRBJ1-1. This CDR3 spans 15 amino acids. CDR1 is SGDLS and CDR2 is YYNGEE in the germline V gene. CDR3: CASSAGPGSNTEAFF.

This chain joins TRBV6-2 or TRBV6-3 and TRBJ2-2. Germline CDR1 reads MNHEY; CDR2 reads SVGEGT. This CDR3 has 13 amino acids. The CDR3 here is CAILTGLTGELFF.

The rearrangement uses TRBV18 and TRBJ2-7; absent DNA, TCRdb's TRBD1 call cannot be checked. Germline V gene sequence: CDR1 KGHSH, CDR2 LQKENI. This CDR3 has 14 residues. The CDR3 reads CASSTTGSPYEQYF.

V and J are TRBV28 and TRBJ2-7; checking the TCRdb D call of TRBD1 is not possible without DNA. The CDR3 spans 13 residues. Per germline, CDR1 MDHEN and CDR2 SYDVKM. The CDR3 is CASSLGGAKEQYF. The whole variable domain, filled in from reference TRBV28 and TRBJ2-7, reads DVKVTQSSRYLVKRTGEKVFLECVQDMDHENMFWYRQDPGLGLRLIYFSYDVKMKEKGDIPEGYSVSREKKERFSLILESASTNQTSMYLCASSLGGAKEQYFGPGTRLTVT.

The chain links TRBV1 to TRBJ1-1. TRBV1 is labeled a pseudogene. The CDR3 loop spans 15 amino acids. The CDR3 sequence is CTSNQGQGPYTEAFF.

The chain couples TRBV19 to TRBJ2-3; TCRdb designates TRBD1, a call that cannot be tested without DNA. CDR1 LNHDA and CDR2 SQIVND come from the germline V gene (reference sequence). This CDR3 is built from 20 residues. The CDR3 is CASSPYDSLPDRLHTDTQYF.

This chain connects TRBV14 to TRBJ2-7. Germline V gives CDR1 SGHDN, CDR2 FVKESK. This CDR3 comprises 13 residues. CDR3 residues: CASSHGRTYEQYF.

The chain is built from TRBV29-1 and TRBJ2-7; TCRdb outputs TRBD1, but without DNA this stays unchecked. This CDR3 comprises 14 residues. Germline values: CDR1 SQVTM, CDR2 ANQGSEA. The CDR3 loop reads CSVEPGANSYEQYF.

The chain joins TRBV9 to TRBJ2-5; TCRdb gives TRBD2 as the D gene, but with no DNA this cannot be confirmed. The CDR3 covers 15 residues. Germline assignment: CDR1 SGDLS and CDR2 YYNGEE. The CDR3 loop reads CASSVSGGSGETQYF.

V and J are TRBV28 and TRBJ2-3; TCRdb returns TRBD2, unconfirmable since there is no DNA. The CDR3 runs to 16 residues. Germline CDR1 is MDHEN and CDR2 is SYDVKM. The CDR3 sequence: CASSLPLVSGTDTQYF.

The chain recombines TRBV9 with TRBJ2-7. This CDR3 is 13 amino acids long. Germline lookup yields CDR1 SGDLS and CDR2 YYNGEE. The CDR3 region is CASSVASLGEQYF.

The rearrangement uses TRBV11-1 and TRBJ2-1; lacking DNA, the TRBD2 call made by TCRdb goes unchecked. CDR1 SGHAT and CDR2 FQDESV come from the germline V gene (reference sequence). The CDR3 has 14 residues. This CDR3 is CASSFTARDNEQFF.